A selection of T cell receptor beta chains follows, all from one sample in a study of shared clonotypes between healthy human individuals. The method was immunoSEQ multiplex PCR; TCRdb's version includes in-frame clones alone and lacks a portion of them. Here the sample spans 2 million to 2.5 million clones, approximately 93% being singletons. Material for sequencing was naive CD4+ T cells from PBMCs. The receptors shown here come from a man between 18 and 29 years old in good health. Some clones in this sample may be carry-over from other donors' samples. Both conserved end residues are part of each CDR3. The order of the fields is J gene, V gene, clone size, D gene, CDR3 protein, CDR3 DNA. The D gene is left open where the match is weak. Expanded clones are given a class, and other clones once, few, many or no size at all.

TRBJ1-2	TRBV27	NA	NA	CASSLFRPSQTYGYTF	TGTGCCAGCAGTTTATTCCGACCGTCCCAAACTTATGGCTACACCTTC
TRBJ1-1	TRBV28	NA	NA	CASSLGRRNTEAFF	TGTGCCAGCAGTTTAGGCCGGAGGAACACTGAAGCTTTCTTT
TRBJ1-2	TRBV19	NA	NA	CASSIQTAYGYTF	TGTGCCAGTAGTATTCAGACAGCCTATGGCTACACCTTC
TRBJ2-6	TRBV7-8	NA	NA	CASSPTRELLSGANVLTF	TGTGCCAGCAGTCCAACCCGGGAGCTGCTCTCTGGGGCCAACGTCCTGACTTTC
TRBJ2-1	TRBV7-3	NA	NA	CASSSFGRGHEQFF	TGTGCCAGCAGCTCCTTCGGACGGGGCCATGAGCAGTTCTTC
TRBJ2-2	TRBV18	NA	TRBD1	CASSPPGTGNTGELFF	TGTGCCAGCTCACCGCCCGGGACAGGGAACACCGGGGAGCTGTTTTTT
TRBJ1-1	TRBV6-5	NA	NA	CASSYSGVWNTEAFF	TGTGCCAGCAGTTACTCGGGGGTCTGGAACACTGAAGCTTTCTTT
TRBJ2-1	TRBV5-1	NA	TRBD2	CASSLPTSGDYNEQFF	TGCGCCAGCAGCTTGCCAACTAGCGGAGACTACAATGAGCAGTTCTTC
TRBJ2-3	TRBV14	NA	NA	CASSQVGGIDTQYF	TGTGCCAGCAGCCAAGTAGGGGGTATAGATACGCAGTATTTT
TRBJ2-1	TRBV2	NA	NA	CASRAAGAYNEQFF	TGTGCCAGCAGGGCCGCGGGCGCCTACAATGAGCAGTTCTTC
TRBJ2-3	TRBV20-1	NA	NA	CSATRTDTQYF	TGCAGCGCTACGAGGACAGATACGCAGTATTTT
TRBJ1-1	TRBV6-6	NA	NA	CASRVQGEGKTFF	TGTGCCAGCCGAGTACAGGGCGAAGGAAAAACTTTCTTT
TRBJ2-3	TRBV7-6	NA	TRBD1	CASSLWRQGDTDTQYF	TGTGCCAGCAGCTTGTGGAGACAGGGGGACACAGATACGCAGTATTTT
TRBJ2-7	TRBV21-1	NA	NA	CARPTGGREDYYEQYF	TGTGCCAGACCCACTGGGGGGCGAGAGGATTACTACGAGCAGTACTTC
TRBJ1-6	TRBV5-1	NA	NA	CASSLDAYNSPLHF	TGCGCCAGCAGCTTGGATGCCTACAATTCACCCCTCCACTTT
TRBJ2-1	TRBV4-3	NA	NA	CASSQDWRDKGLNEQFF	TGCGCCAGCAGCCAAGATTGGCGGGATAAGGGGCTCAATGAGCAGTTCTTC
TRBJ2-5	TRBV30	NA	TRBD2	CAWGRTSGRETQYF	TGTGCCTGGGGCCGGACTAGCGGACGGGAGACCCAGTACTTC
TRBJ1-5	TRBV5-1	NA	NA	CASSSAWGLVHQPQHF	TGCGCCAGCAGCTCCGCTTGGGGATTAGTGCATCAGCCCCAGCATTTT
TRBJ2-7	TRBV28	NA	NA	CASLPRRSYEQYF	TGTGCCAGCCTCCCAAGGCGCTCCTACGAGCAGTACTTC
TRBJ2-2	TRBV15	NA	NA	CATSRRQDGELFF	TGTGCCACCAGCAGAAGACAGGACGGGGAGCTGTTTTTT
TRBJ2-7	TRBV5-5	NA	NA	CASSFGPRGGDYEQYF	TGTGCCAGCAGCTTCGGTCCCCGGGGTGGTGATTACGAGCAGTACTTC
TRBJ2-3	TRBV6-1	NA	TRBD1	CARRGGQGARDTQYF	TGTGCCAGAAGGGGGGGACAGGGGGCGAGAGATACGCAGTATTTT
TRBJ2-1	TRBV12-5	NA	TRBD2	CASGLEAGEQFF	TGTGCTAGTGGTTTAGAAGCGGGAGAGCAGTTCTTC
TRBJ1-6	TRBV27	NA	NA	CASSLSGSDSPLHF	TGTGCCAGCAGTTTATCAGGGTCTGATTCACCCCTCCACTTT
TRBJ1-1	TRBV6-5	NA	NA	CASSYTDYTEAFF	TGTGCCAGCAGTTACACGGATTACACTGAAGCTTTCTTT
TRBJ2-7	TRBV25-1	NA	TRBD2	CASSEGLAGGKSYEQYF	TGTGCCAGCAGTGAGGGACTAGCGGGAGGAAAGTCCTACGAGCAGTACTTC
TRBJ2-1	TRBV29-1	NA	TRBD2	CSVDGRYTYNEQFF	TGCAGCGTTGACGGGAGGTATACCTACAATGAGCAGTTCTTC
TRBJ2-1	TRBV5-1	NA	NA	CASSSQQEEQFF	TGCGCCAGCAGCTCCCAGCAGGAAGAGCAGTTCTTC
TRBJ2-1	TRBV5-1	once	TRBD2	CASSRGLAGGNEQFF	TGCGCCAGCAGCAGGGGACTAGCGGGCGGGAATGAGCAGTTCTTC
TRBJ1-2	TRBV15	NA	NA	CATSRGLDGTNYGYTF	TGTGCCACCAGCAGAGGGCTTGACGGGACTAACTATGGCTACACCTTC
TRBJ2-5	TRBV5-1	NA	TRBD2	CASSFGLAGAETQYF	TGCGCCAGCAGCTTTGGACTAGCGGGAGCGGAGACCCAGTACTTC
TRBJ2-3	TRBV7-2	NA	TRBD1	CASSLQGQGLVDTQYF	TGTGCCAGCAGCCTCCAGGGACAGGGGCTTGTAGATACGCAGTATTTT
TRBJ2-7	TRBV19	NA	TRBD1	CASTSGQGYYEQYF	TGTGCCAGCACCTCAGGACAGGGTTACTACGAGCAGTACTTC
TRBJ2-7	TRBV5-1	NA	NA	CASSLQGNEQYF	TGCGCCAGCAGCCTCCAGGGAAACGAGCAGTACTTC